Detailed here is one T cell receptor beta chain. In its sample, this clonotype was seen many times. Its recognized antigen is unknown. No much larger clonotype is one base removed from it; base qualities were not supplied. This record comes from a study of regulatory T cells in long-lasting Graves disease (dated by TCRdb to 2020 to 2022). Some background on the complete study: Newly diagnosed Graves' disease patients had taken antithyroid drugs for less than 3 months. This study used TCR sequencing and RNA sequencing of peripheral blood to compare persistent Graves' disease patients against newly diagnosed Graves' disease patients. The study was registered as a clinical trial and conducted in China. A total of 33 samples were covered by TCR sequencing, comprising around 13 persistent and around 20 newly diagnosed Graves' disease patients. Study-wide conclusions, independent of this receptor: The study examined only peripheral blood because the primary lesion, thyroid tissue, could not be accessed. Persistent patients shared more public clonotypes among themselves (more than 2,500) than newly diagnosed patients did (about 970). Persistent disease showed preferential use of TRBV28, TRBJ1-2 and TRBJ2-5, whereas newly diagnosed disease favored TRBV20-1 and TRBJ2-1. Lower TCR Shannon entropy and fewer highly expanded clones were observed in persistent Graves' disease patients than in newly diagnosed patients, which suggested clonal expansion. As a limitation, the authors acknowledged that the small sample size may reduce accuracy. Sequencing and analysis were limited to the TCR beta chain.

Library preparation was by multiplex PCR. Sequencing was performed on an Illumina HiSeq 4000. To build TCR beta libraries, CDR3 regions were amplified by Arm-PCR using iRepertoire HTBI primers. Gel purification was performed on PCR products prior to sequencing. Per the original workflow: Across samples, fewer than 70 TRBV and roughly 15 TRBJ segments were identified and used for gene usage analysis of CDR3 amino acid clonotypes. Filtered high-quality paired reads were merged into contigs using COPE and FqMerger. BLAST was used to align contigs to the IMGT TRBV, TRBD and TRBJ reference genes, and CDR3 was defined following IMGT. Any clonotype with a frequency above 0.1% was classified as a highly expanded clone. Shannon entropy served as the measure of repertoire diversity, while the Gini coefficient captured V-J evenness. Clonotypes shared by more than one individual were considered public. TCRdb itself trimmed the public reads at Q25 with fastp, ran MiXCR and retained productive beta chains. For every CDR3 protein sequence, its rows merge into one entry that carries the most common genes and DNA. These V and J calls derive from TCRdb rather than the authors' analysis. The sample has around 470,000 distinct CDR3 sequences on record, 12% to 15% of them singletons. The ten largest make up around a sixth of the sample.

From the cysteine up to the phenylalanine, the CDR3 has a length of 16 residues. CDR3 DNA only is kept here, 48 bases in frame from base 1. Per the germline V gene (reference sequence), DFQATT is the CDR1 and SNEGSKA is the CDR2. Trimmed from V: 0 bases; trimmed from J: 4 bases; junction bases lacking a gene match: 6. According to the study, the label for this sample's time point signals: newly diagnosed GD, antithyroid drugs for less than 3 months. RNA was extracted from PBMCs in TRIzol for both TCR sequencing and RNA sequencing. Graves' disease was diagnosed according to American Thyroid Association guidelines. The patients came from an endocrinology department in Xi'an, China. From each patient, around 8.3 milliliters of peripheral blood was collected into an EDTA anticoagulant tube. Ficoll Paque Plus density gradient separation was used to isolate PBMCs, and no further T cell sorting was performed. An Agilent 2100 Bioanalyzer and agarose gel were used to check RNA quality, while a NanoDrop 2000 measured RNA concentration.

In addition, the sample was reused for a study of T cells in Graves' hyperthyroidism and ophthalmopathy. The second study's paper adds: Stable Graves' hyperthyroidism was defined as no progression to ophthalmopathy during 18 months of follow-up. Hyperthyroidism patients were newly diagnosed, had a disease duration of under 2 months, and were aged 18 to 65 years. Any patient with an uncontrolled infection, another autoimmune disease, pregnancy or lactation was excluded. Diagnoses were established on the basis of clinical symptoms, serum thyroxine and TRAb, thyroid ultrasound, and orbital computed tomography. The TCR CDR3 was subjected to a first round of RT-PCR using the HTBI primer set and the Qiagen OneStep RT-PCR kit. Blood samples also contained most of the expanded thyroid clonotypes (frequency above 0.001), which suggests that blood repertoires may reflect thyroid immune responses. A 13 V-J signature model separated ophthalmopathy from stable hyperthyroidism, with roughly 88% sensitivity and roughly 81% specificity in cross-validation and 80%/75% in testing. In validation, the model predicted progression to ophthalmopathy a median of approximately 6.3 months before onset, with roughly 70% sensitivity and just under 75% specificity. A discovery cohort of about 96 patients, about 44 with Graves' ophthalmopathy and approximately 55 with stable Graves' hyperthyroidism, was used to find distinguishing TCR V-J signatures. Prospective prediction of ophthalmopathy was tested in an independent validation cohort consisting of fewer than 20 hyperthyroidism patients and approximately 16 patients who later progressed to ophthalmopathy. The 75 to 100 discovery patients were divided at random into training and test sets in a 7:3 ratio. In about six Graves' hyperthyroidism patients, the study also compared T-cell repertoires from thyroid tissue with T-cell repertoires from blood. Following sampling, methimazole starting at 30 mg daily was given to hyperthyroidism patients, and high-dose intravenous methylprednisolone was given to ophthalmopathy patients. A second multiplex PCR round built the libraries, followed by size selection and purification. Libraries were sequenced paired-end with 100 bp reads on an Illumina HiSeq2000. SOAPnuke was used to process the raw data, with reads discarded if the reads contained adapters or uncalled bases, had a mean Phred below 15, or lacked an exact constant-primer or identifier match. High-quality paired reads were merged using COPE v1.2.5, and each unique nucleotide sequence was defined as a clonotype. Clonotypes were aligned to IMGT TRBV, TRBD and TRBJ reference segments using MiTCR v1.1. The analysis included only V-J combinations with a frequency above 0.0001, which together covered 98% to 99.2% of the repertoires. A TCS score was defined as the ratio between F50 (clonal expansion) and ExV (chaos), using BLOSUM62-based TCRdist between CDR3 peptides within each V-J. Welch's t-statistics and random forest reduced fewer than 550 V-J features to around 14, which were used in a naive Bayes classifier (R e1071). Sample size was not statistically predetermined, and investigators were not blinded to group allocation. According to the paper, TCR Vbeta CDR3 sequencing was carried out on 120 to 150 peripheral blood samples, which came from 40 to 45 ophthalmopathy, under 80 hyperthyroidism and approximately 17 progressor patients.

The sample in question was peripheral blood mononuclear cells (PBMCs), obtained at new diagnosis, from a patient treated with antithyroid drugs. This TCR was sampled from a woman between 50 and 59 years old with Graves disease. Donor details come from another sample of the same person, matched by shared clones. Here the chain combines TRBV20-1 and TRBJ1-1; 12 bases in the junction line up with TRBD1. The CDR3: CSARELGQGAGTEAFF. The nucleotide sequence reads TGCAGTGCTAGAGAGTTGGGACAGGGGGCAGGCACTGAAGCTTTCTTT.